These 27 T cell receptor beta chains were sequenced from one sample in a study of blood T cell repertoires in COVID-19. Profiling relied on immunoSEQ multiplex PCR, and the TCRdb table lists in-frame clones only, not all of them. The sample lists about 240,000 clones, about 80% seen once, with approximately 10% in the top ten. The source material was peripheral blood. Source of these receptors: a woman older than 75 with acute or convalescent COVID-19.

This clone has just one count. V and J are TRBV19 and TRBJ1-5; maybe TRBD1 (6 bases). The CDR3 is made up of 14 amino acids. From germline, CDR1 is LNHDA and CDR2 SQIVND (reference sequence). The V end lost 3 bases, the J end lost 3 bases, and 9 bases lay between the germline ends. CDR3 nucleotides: TGTGCCAGTAGTATTCAGGGGATCAATCAGCCCCAGCATTTT. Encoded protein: CASSIQGINQPQHF. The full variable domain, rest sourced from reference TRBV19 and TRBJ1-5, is DGGITQSPKYLFRKEGQNVTLSCEQNLNHDAMYWYRQDPGQGLRLIYYSQIVNDFQKGDIAEGYSVSREKKESFPLTVTSAQKNPTAFYLCASSIQGINQPQHFGDGTRLSIL.

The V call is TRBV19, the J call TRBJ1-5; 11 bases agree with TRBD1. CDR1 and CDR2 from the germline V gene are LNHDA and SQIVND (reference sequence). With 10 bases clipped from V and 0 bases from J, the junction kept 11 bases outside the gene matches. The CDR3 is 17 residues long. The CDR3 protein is CATRGDRGSYSNQPQHF. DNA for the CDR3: TGTGCCACGAGGGGGGACAGGGGGTCTTATAGCAATCAGCCCCAGCATTTT.

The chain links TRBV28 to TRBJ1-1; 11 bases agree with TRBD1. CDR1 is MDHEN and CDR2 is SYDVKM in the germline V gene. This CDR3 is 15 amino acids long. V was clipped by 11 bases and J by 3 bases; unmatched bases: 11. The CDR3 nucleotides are TGTGCCTCAACAACCCGGGACAGGGGGTACACTGAAGCTTTCTTT. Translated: CASTTRDRGYTEAFF.

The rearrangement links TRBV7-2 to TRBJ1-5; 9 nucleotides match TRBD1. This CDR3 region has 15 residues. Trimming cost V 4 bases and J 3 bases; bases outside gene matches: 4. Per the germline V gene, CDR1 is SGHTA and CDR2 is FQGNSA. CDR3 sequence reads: CASSSGTGNNQPQHF. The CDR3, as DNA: TGTGCCAGCAGCTCCGGGACAGGGAACAATCAGCCCCAGCATTTT.

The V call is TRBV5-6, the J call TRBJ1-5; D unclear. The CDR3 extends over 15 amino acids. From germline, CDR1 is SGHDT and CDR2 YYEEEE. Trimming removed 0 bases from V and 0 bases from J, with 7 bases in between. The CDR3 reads CASSLGGYSNQPQHF. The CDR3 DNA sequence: TGTGCCAGCAGCTTGGGAGGGTATAGCAATCAGCCCCAGCATTTT.

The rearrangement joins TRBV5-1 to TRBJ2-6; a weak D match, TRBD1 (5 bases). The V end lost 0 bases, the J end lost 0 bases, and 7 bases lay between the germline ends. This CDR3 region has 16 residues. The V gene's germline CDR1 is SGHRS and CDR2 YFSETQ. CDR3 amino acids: CASSLGQLSGANVLTF. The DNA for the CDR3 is TGCGCCAGCAGCTTGGGACAGCTCTCTGGGGCCAACGTCCTGACTTTC.

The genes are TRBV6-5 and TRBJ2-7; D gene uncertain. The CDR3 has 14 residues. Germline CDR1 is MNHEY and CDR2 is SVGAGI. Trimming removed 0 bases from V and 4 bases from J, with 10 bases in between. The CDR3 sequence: CASSYSAGVYEQYF. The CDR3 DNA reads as TGTGCCAGCAGTTACTCAGCAGGCGTTTACGAGCAGTACTTC.

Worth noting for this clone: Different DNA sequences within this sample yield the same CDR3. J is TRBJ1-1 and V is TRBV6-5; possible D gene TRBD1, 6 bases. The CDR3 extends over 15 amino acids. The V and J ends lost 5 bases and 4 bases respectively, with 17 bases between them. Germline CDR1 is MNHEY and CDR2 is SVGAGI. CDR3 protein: CASSPGGARGTEAFF. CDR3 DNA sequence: TGTGCCAGCAGTCCGGGGGGGGCGCGGGGCACTGAAGCTTTCTTT.

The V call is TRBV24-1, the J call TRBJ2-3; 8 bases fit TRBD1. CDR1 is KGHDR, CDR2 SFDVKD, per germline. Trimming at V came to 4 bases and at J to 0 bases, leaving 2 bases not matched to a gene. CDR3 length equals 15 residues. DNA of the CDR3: TGTGCCACCAGTGACCCAGGGGGCAGCACAGATACGCAGTATTTT. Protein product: CATSDPGGSTDTQYF.

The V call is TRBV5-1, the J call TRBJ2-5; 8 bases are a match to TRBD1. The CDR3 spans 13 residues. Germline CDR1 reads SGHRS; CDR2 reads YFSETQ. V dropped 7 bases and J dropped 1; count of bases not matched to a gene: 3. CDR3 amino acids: CASSTGGQETQYF. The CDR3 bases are TGCGCCAGCTCCACAGGGGGCCAAGAGACCCAGTACTTC.

For the CDR3, the DNA is TGTGCCAGCAGTGAAAGCAATGGAGTTAATGAGCAGTTCTTC. It yields the protein CASSESNGVNEQFF. The chain employs TRBV6-1 and TRBJ2-1; D ambiguous. V lost 2 bases, J lost 7 bases, and 12 bases lay in between. The CDR3 sequence is 14 residues long. From germline, CDR1 is MNHNS and CDR2 SASEGT.

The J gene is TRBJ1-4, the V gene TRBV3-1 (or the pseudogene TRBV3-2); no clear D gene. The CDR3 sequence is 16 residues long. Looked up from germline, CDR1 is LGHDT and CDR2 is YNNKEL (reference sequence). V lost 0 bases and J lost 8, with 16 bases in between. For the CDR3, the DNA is TGTGCCAGCAGCCAAGATGGGTCGGGTGAAGGAGAAAAACTGTTTTTT. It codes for CASSQDGSGEGEKLFF.

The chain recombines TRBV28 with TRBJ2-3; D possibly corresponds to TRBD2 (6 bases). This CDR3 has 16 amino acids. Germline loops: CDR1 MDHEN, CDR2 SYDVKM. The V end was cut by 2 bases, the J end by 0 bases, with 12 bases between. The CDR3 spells CASSLTGTPSTDTQYF. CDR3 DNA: TGTGCCAGCAGTTTAACCGGGACTCCGAGCACAGATACGCAGTATTTT.

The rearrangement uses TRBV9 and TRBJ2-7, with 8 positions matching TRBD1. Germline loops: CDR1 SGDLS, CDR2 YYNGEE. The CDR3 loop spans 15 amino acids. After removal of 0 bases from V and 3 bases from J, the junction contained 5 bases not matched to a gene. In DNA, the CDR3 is TGTGCCAGCAGCGTAGGGCCCGACAGGGGCTACGAGCAGTACTTC. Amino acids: CASSVGPDRGYEQYF.

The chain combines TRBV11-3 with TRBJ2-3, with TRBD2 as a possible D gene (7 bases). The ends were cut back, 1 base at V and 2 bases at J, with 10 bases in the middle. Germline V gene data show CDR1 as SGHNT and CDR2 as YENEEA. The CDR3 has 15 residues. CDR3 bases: TGTGCCAGCAGCTTAGGAGGGGGGGACACAGATACGCAGTATTTT. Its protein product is CASSLGGGDTDTQYF.

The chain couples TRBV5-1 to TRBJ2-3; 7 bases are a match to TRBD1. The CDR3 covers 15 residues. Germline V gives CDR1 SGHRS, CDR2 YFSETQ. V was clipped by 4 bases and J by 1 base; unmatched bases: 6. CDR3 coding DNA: TGCGCCAGCAGCCCTGGACAGGCTCGCACAGATACGCAGTATTTT. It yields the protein CASSPGQARTDTQYF.

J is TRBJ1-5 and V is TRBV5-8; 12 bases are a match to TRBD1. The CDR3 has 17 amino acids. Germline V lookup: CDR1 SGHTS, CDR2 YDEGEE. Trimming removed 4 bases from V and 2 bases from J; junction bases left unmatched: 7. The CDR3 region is CASSGGTGGLGNQPQHF. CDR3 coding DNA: TGTGCCAGCAGCGGAGGGACAGGGGGCTTAGGCAATCAGCCCCAGCATTTT.

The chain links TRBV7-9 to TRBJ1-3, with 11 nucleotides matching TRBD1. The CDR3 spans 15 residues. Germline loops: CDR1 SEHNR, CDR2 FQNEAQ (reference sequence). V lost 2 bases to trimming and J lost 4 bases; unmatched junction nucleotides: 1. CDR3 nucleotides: TGTGCCAGCAGCTTAAGGACAGGGGGCGGAAACACCATATATTTT. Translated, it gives CASSLRTGGGNTIYF.

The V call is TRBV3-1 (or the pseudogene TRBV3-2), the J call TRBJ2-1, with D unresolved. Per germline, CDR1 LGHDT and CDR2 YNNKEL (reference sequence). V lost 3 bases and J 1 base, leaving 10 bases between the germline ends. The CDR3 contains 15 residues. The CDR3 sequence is CASSQLQLSYNEQFF. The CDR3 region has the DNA TGTGCCAGCAGCCAGCTACAGTTGTCCTACAATGAGCAGTTCTTC.

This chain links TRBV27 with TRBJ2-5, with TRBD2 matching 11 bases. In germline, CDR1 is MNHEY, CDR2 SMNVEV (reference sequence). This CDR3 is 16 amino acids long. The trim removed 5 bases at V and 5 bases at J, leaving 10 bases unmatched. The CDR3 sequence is CASSILTSGARETQYF. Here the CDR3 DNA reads TGTGCCAGCAGTATCCTGACTAGCGGGGCTAGGGAGACCCAGTACTTC.

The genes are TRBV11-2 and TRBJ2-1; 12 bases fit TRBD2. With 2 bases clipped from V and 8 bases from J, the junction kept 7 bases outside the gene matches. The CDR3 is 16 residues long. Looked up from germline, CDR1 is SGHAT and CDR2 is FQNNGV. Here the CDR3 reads CASSLPGLAGYDEQFF. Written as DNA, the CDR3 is TGTGCCAGCAGCTTACCGGGACTAGCGGGTTATGATGAGCAGTTCTTC.

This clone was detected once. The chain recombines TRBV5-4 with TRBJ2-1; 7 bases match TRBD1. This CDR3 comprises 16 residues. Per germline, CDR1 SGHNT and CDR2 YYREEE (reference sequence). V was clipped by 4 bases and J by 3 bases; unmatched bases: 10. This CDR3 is CASSQSTGALYNEQFF. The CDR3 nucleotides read TGTGCCAGCAGCCAATCAACAGGGGCCCTCTACAATGAGCAGTTCTTC.

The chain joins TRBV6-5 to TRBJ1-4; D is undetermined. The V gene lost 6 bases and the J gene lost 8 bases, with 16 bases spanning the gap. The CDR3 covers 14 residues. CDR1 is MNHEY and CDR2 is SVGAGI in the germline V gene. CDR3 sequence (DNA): TGTGCCAGCAGCCGGAATGGAGTAGGAGAAAAACTGTTTTTT. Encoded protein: CASSRNGVGEKLFF.

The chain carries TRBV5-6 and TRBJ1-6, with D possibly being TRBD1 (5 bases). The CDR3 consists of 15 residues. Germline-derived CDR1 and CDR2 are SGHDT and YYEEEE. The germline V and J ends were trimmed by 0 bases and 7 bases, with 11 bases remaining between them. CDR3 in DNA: TGTGCCAGCAGCTTGGTGGGGGGAGGGAATTCACCCCTCCACTTT. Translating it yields CASSLVGGGNSPLHF.

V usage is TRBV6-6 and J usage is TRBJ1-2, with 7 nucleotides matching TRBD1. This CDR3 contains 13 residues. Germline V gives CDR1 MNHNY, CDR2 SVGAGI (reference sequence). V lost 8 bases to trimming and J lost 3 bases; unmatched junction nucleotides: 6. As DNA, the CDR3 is TGTGCCAGCGGCCGACAGGGTGACTATGGCTACACCTTC. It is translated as CASGRQGDYGYTF.

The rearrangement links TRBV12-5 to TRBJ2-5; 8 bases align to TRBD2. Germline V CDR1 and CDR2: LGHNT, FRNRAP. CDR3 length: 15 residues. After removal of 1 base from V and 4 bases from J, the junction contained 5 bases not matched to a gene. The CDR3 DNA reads TGTGCTAGTGGTTTGGATCGGGGGGGACGAGAGACCCAGTACTTC. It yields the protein CASGLDRGGRETQYF.

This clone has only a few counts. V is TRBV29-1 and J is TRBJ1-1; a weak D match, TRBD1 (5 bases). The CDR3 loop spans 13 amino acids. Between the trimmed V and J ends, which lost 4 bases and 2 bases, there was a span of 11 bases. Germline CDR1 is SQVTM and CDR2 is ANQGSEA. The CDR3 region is CSVGQGVNTEAFF. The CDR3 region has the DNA TGCAGCGTTGGCCAGGGTGTAAACACTGAAGCTTTCTTT. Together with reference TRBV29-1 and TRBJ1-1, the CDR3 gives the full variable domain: SAVISQKPSRDICQRGTSLTIQCQVDSQVTMMFWYRQQPGQSLTLIATANQGSEATYESGFVIDKFPISRPNLTFSTLTVSNMSPEDSSIYLCSVGQGVNTEAFFGQGTRLTVV.